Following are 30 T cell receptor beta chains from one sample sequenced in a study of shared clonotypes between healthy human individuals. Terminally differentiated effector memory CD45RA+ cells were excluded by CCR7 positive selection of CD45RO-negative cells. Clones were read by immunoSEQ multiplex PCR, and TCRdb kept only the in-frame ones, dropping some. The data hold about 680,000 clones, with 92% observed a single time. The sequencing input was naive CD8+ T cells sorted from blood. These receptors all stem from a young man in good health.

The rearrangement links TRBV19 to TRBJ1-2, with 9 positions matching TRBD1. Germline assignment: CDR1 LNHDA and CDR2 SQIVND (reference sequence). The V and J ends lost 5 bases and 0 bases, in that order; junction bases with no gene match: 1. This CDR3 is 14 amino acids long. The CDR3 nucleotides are TGTGCCAGTAGTCGGGACAGGGCTAACTATGGCTACACCTTC. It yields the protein CASSRDRANYGYTF.

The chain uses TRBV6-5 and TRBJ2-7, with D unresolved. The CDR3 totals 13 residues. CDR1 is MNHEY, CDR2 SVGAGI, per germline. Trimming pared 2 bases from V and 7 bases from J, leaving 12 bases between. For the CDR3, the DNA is TGTGCCAGCAGTTACCACAGCTCGGGTGAGCAGTACTTC. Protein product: CASSYHSSGEQYF.

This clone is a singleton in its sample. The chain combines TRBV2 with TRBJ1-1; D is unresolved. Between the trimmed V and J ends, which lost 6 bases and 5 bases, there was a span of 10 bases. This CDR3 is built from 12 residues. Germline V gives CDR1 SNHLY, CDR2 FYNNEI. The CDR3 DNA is TGTGCCAGCAGAGGTAAGGTTACTGAAGCTTTCTTT. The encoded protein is CASRGKVTEAFF.

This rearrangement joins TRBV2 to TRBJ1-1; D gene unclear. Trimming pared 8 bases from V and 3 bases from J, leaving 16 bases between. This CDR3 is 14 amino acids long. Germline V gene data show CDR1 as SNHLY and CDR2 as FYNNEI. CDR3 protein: CASVGVHPDTEAFF. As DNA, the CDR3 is TGTGCCAGCGTCGGGGTGCATCCGGACACTGAAGCTTTCTTT.

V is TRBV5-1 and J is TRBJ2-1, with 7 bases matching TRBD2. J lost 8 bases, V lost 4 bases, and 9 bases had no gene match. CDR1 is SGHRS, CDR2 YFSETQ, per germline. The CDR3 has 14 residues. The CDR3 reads CASSITPGGDEQFF. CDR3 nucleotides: TGCGCCAGCAGCATTACCCCTGGGGGGGATGAGCAGTTCTTC.

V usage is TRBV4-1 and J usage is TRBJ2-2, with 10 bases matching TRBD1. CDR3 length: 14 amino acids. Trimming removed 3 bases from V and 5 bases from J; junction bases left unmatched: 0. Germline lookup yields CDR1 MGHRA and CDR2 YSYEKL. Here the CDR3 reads CASSQGQGTGELFF. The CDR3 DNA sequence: TGCGCCAGCAGCCAGGGACAGGGGACCGGGGAGCTGTTTTTT.

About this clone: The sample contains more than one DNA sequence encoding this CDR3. CDR3: CASSLAGRSTDTQYF. Here the CDR3 DNA reads TGCGCCAGCAGCTTGGCGGGGAGGTCGACAGATACGCAGTATTTT. The chain couples TRBV5-1 to TRBJ2-3; D perhaps matches TRBD2 (6 bases). Looked up from germline, CDR1 is SGHRS and CDR2 is YFSETQ. This CDR3 has 15 residues. The germline V and J ends were trimmed by 0 bases and 3 bases, with 11 bases remaining between them.

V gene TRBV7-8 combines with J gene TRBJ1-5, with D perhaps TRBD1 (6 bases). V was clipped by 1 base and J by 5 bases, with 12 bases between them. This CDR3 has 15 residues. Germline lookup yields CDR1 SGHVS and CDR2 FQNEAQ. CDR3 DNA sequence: TGTGCCAGCAGCTTAGGAGGGGGAGCGTATCAGCCCCAGCATTTT. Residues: CASSLGGGAYQPQHF.

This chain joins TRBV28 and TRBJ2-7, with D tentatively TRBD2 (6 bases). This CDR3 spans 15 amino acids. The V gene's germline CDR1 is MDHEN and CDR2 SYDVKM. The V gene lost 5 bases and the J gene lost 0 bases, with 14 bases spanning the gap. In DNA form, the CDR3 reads TGTGCCAGCAGTCCCCGGCGGGGAAGCTCCTACGAGCAGTACTTC. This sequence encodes CASSPRRGSSYEQYF.

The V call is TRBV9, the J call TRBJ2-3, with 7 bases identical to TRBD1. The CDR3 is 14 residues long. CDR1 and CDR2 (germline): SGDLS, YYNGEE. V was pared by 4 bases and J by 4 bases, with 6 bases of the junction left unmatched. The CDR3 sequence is CASSSRGMADTQYF. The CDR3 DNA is TGTGCCAGCAGCTCCAGGGGGATGGCAGATACGCAGTATTTT.

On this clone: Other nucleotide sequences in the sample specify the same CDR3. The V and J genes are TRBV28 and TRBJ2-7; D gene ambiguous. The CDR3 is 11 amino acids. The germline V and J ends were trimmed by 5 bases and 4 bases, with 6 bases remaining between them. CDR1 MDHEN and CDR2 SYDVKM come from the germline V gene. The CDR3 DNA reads TGTGCCAGCAGTACAGTGTACGAGCAGTACTTC. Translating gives CASSTVYEQYF.

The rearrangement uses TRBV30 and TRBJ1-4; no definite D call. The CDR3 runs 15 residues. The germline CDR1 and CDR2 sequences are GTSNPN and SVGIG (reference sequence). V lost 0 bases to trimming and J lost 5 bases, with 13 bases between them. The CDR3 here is CAWSVETSENEKLFF. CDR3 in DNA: TGTGCCTGGAGTGTAGAGACCTCGGAGAATGAAAAACTGTTTTTT.

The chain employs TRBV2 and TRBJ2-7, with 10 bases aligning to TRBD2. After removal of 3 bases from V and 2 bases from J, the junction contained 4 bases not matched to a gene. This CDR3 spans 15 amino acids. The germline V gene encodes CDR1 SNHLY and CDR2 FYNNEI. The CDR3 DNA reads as TGTGCCAGCAGTGAGTCTAGCGGGGGCACCTACGAGCAGTACTTC. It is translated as CASSESSGGTYEQYF.

The CDR3 here is CASSARDRFTDTQYF. CDR3 nucleotides: TGTGCCAGCAGTGCCCGGGACAGATTCACAGATACGCAGTATTTT. The chain has TRBV27 and TRBJ2-3, with 7 bases identical to TRBD1. With V trimmed by 5 bases and J by 2 bases, 7 bases remained unmatched. The germline V gene has CDR1 MNHEY and CDR2 SMNVEV (reference sequence). The CDR3 is 15 amino acids.

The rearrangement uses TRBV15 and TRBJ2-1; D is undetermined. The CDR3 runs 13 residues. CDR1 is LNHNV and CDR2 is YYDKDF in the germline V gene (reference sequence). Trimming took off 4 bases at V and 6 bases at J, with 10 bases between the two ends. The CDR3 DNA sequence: TGTGCCACCAGCACCCGTTGGGGCAATGAGCAGTTCTTC. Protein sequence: CATSTRWGNEQFF. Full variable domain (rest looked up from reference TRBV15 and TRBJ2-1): DAMVIQNPRYQVTQFGKPVTLSCSQTLNHNVMYWYQQKSSQAPKLLFHYYDKDFNNEADTPDNFQSRRPNTSFCFLDIRSPGLGDTAMYLCATSTRWGNEQFFGPGTRLTVL.

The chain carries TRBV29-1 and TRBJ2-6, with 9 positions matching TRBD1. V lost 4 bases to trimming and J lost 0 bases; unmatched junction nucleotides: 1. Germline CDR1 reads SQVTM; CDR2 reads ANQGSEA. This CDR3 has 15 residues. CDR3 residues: CSVGDRVSGANVLTF. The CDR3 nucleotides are TGCAGCGTTGGGGACAGGGTCTCTGGGGCCAACGTCCTGACTTTC.

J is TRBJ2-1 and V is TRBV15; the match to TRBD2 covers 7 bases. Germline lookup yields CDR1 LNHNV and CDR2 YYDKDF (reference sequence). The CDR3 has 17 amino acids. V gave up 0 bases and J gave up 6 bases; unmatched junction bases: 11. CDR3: CATSRDRASGTSNEQFF. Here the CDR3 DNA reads TGTGCCACCAGCAGAGATAGAGCTAGCGGAACTTCCAATGAGCAGTTCTTC.

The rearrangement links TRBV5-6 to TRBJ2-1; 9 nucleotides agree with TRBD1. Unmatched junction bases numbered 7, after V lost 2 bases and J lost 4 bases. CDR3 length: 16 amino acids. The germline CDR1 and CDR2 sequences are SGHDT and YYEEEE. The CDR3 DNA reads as TGTGCCAGCAGCTTCACCGGGACAGGGCTTTACAATGAGCAGTTCTTC. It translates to CASSFTGTGLYNEQFF.

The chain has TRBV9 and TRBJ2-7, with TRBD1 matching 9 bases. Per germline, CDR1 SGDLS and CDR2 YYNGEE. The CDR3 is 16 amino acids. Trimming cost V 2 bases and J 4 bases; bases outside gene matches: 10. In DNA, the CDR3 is TGTGCCAGCAGCGTTTCTCGGGGACAGGGTCTTTACGAGCAGTACTTC. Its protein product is CASSVSRGQGLYEQYF.

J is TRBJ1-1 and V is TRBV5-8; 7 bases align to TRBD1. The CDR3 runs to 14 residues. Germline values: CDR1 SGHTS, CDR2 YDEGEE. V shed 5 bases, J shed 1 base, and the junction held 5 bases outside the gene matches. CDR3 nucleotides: TGTGCCAGCAGTTGGAGGACAGGGAACACTGAAGCTTTCTTT. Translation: CASSWRTGNTEAFF.

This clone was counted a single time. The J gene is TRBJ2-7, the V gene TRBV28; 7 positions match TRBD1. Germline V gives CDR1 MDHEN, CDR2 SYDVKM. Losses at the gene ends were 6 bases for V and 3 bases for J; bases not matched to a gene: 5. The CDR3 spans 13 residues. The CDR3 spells CASRGGNRYEQYF. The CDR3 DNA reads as TGTGCCAGCAGAGGGGGCAACCGCTACGAGCAGTACTTC.

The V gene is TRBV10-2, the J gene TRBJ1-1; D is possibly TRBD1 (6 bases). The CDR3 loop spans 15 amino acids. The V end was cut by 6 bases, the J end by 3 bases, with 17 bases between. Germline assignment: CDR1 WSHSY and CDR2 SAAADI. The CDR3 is CASRHRGAFDTEAFF. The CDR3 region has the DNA TGCGCCAGCAGGCATCGGGGGGCGTTCGACACTGAAGCTTTCTTT.

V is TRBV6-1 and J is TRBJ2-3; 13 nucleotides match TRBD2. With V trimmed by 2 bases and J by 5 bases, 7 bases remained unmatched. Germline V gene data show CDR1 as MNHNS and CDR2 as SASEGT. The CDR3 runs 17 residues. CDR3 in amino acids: CASSESLAGGPIDTQYF. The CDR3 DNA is TGTGCCAGCAGTGAATCACTAGCGGGAGGGCCAATAGATACGCAGTATTTT.

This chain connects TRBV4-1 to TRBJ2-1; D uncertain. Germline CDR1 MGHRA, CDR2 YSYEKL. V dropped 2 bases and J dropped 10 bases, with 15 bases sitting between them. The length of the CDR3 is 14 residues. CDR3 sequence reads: CASSQPPRPWEQFF. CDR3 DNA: TGCGCCAGCAGCCAACCCCCTAGACCATGGGAGCAGTTCTTC.

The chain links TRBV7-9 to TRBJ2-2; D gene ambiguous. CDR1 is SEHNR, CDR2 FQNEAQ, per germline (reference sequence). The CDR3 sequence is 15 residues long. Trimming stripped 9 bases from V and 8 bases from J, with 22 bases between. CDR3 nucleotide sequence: TGTGCCAGTACAAGGGTACTACCCAGCGTAGGGGAGCTGTTTTTT. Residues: CASTRVLPSVGELFF.

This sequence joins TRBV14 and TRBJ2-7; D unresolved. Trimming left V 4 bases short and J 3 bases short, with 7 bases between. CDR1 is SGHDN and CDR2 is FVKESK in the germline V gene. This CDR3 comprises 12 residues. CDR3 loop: CASSPILYEQYF. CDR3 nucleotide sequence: TGTGCCAGCAGCCCTATCCTCTACGAGCAGTACTTC.

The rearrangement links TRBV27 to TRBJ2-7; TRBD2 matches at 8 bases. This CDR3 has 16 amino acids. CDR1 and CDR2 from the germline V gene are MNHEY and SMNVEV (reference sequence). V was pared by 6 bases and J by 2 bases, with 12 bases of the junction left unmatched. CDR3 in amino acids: CASSPPGLGYPYEQYF. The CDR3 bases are TGTGCCAGCAGCCCACCGGGACTAGGTTACCCCTACGAGCAGTACTTC.

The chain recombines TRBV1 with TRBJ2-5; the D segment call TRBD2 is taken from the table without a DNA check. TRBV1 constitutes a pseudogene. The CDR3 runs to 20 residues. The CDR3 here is CTSSQDPGREGFPGQETQYF. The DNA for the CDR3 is TGCACCAGCAGCCAAGACCCAGGACGGGAGGGGTTCCCAGGCCAAGAGACCCAGTACTTC.

In DNA form, the CDR3 reads TGTGCCAGCCCCCTTAGGAGATCTAGCACAGATACGCAGTATTTT. It codes for CASPLRRSSTDTQYF. The chain joins TRBV2 to TRBJ2-3; the D is unclear. V lost 8 bases, J lost 0 bases, and 15 bases lay in between. The CDR3 is 15 amino acids. The germline V gene encodes CDR1 SNHLY and CDR2 FYNNEI. The full variable domain, with the rest looked up from reference TRBV2 and TRBJ2-3, is EPEVTQTPSHQVTQMGQEVILRCVPISNHLYFYWYRQILGQKVEFLVSFYNNEISEKSEIFDDQFSVERPDGSNFTLKIRSTKLEDSAMYFCASPLRRSSTDTQYFGPGTRLTVL.

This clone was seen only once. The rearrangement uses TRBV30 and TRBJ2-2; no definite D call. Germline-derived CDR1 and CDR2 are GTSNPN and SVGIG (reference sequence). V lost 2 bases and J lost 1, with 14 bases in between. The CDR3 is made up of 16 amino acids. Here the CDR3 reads CAWSSLWTLNTGELFF. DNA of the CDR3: TGTGCCTGGAGTTCCCTCTGGACCCTGAACACCGGGGAGCTGTTTTTT.